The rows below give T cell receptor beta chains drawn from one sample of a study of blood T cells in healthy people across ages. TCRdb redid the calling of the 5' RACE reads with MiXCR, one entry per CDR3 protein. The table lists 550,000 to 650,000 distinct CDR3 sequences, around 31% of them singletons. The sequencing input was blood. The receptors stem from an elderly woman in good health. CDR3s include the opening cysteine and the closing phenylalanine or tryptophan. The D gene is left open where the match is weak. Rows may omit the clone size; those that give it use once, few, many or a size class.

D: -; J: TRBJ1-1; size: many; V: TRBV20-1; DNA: TGCAGTGCTGGACAGAACACTGAAGCTTTCTTT; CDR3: CSAGQNTEAFF
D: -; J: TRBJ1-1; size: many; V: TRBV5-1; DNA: TGCGCCAGCAGCGAGCTGTTGGACACTGAAGCTTTCTTT; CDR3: CASSELLDTEAFF
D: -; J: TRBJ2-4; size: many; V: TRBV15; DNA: TGTGCCACCAGCACCCGGGACACAGAAAACATTCAGTACTTC; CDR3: CATSTRDTENIQYF
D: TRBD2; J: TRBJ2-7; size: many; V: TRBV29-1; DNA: TGCAGCGTGGGGGGGGGCTACGAGCAGTACTTC; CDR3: CSVGGGYEQYF
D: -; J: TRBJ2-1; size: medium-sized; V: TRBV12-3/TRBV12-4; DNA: TGTGCCAGCAGTCCAGAAGCGACAGGTTACAATGAGCAGTTCTTC; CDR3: CASSPEATGYNEQFF
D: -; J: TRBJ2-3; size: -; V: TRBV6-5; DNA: TGTGCCAGCAGTTCGTCGGGGGTGTCAGCAGATACGCAGTATTTT; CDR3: CASSSSGVSADTQYF
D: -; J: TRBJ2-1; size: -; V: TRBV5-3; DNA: TGTGCCAGAAGCTTGGAAGGGAGACTCACCTACGAGCAGTTCTTC; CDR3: CARSLEGRLTYEQFF
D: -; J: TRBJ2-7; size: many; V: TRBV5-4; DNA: TGTGCCAGCAGCTCCGGGAGCGGTTCCTACGAGCAGTACTTC; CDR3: CASSSGSGSYEQYF
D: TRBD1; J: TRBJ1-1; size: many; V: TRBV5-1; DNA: TGCGCCAGCAGCTTGAGACAGGGTGAAGCTTTCTTT; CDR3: CASSLRQGEAFF
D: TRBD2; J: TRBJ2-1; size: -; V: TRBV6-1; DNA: TGTGCCAGCACCCTAATGGGGTCTAGCGGGAGCGGTGAGCAGTTCTTC; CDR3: CASTLMGSSGSGEQFF
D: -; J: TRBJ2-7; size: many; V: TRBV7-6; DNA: TGTGCCAGCAGCAGTACGACAGAAATCTACGAGCAGTACTTC; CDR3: CASSSTTEIYEQYF
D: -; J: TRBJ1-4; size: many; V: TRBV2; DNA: TGTGCCAGCAGTCCCAAAGGGAGTTTGGATGAAAAACTGTTTTTT; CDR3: CASSPKGSLDEKLFF
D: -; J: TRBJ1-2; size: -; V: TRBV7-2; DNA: TGTGCCAGCAGCTTAGCGCTAATAAGGGCAGGGAAGTCTAACTATGGCTACACCTTC; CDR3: CASSLALIRAGKSNYGYTF
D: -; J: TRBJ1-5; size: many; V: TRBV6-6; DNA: TGTGCCAGCAGGAAGGGAGATAGCAATCAGCCCCAGCATTTT; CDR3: CASRKGDSNQPQHF
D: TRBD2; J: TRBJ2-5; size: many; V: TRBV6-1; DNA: TGTGCCAGCAGTGTTCTAGCGGGGTACCAAGAGACCCAGTACTTC; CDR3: CASSVLAGYQETQYF
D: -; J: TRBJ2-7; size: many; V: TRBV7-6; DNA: TGTGCCAGCAGCCCCAGGGCGAACGAGCAGTACTTC; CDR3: CASSPRANEQYF